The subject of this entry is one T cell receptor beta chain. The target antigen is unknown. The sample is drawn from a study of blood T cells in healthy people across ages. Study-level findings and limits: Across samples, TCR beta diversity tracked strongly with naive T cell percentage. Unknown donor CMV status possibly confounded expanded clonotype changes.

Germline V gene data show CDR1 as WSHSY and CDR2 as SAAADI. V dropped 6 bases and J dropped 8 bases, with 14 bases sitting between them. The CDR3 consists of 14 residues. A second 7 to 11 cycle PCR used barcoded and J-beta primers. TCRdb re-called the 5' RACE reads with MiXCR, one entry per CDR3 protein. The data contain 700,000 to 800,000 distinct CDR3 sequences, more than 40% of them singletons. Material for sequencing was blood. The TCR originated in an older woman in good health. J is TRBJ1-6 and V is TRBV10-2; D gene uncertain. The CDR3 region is CASSLSVVDSPLHF. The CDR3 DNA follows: TGCGCCAGCAGCCTCTCCGTAGTGGATTCACCCCTCCACTTT.